By share, the clone carrying this T cell receptor (beta chain) counts as medium-sized. Sample time point: pre-sensitization, week 0. Treatment defined: therapeutic diphenylcyclopropenone sensitization with weekly scalp DPC. This sample was included in a study of human T cells and chemical hapten exposure. On the study more broadly: Diphenylcyclopropenone was applied weekly to patients' scalps across the roughly 25-week study. Once 0.01% DPC had been applied to the upper back by patch test, readings were taken at 6 days. Largely, small differences in pooled library volume made per-sample TCR yields vary.

TCRdb ran MiXCR on the RACE reads and lists one entry per CDR3 protein. The sample has about 90,000 distinct CDR3 sequences; 6.5% to 10% are singletons. The V end was cut by 6 bases, the J end by 4 bases, with 12 bases between. The CDR3 extends over 12 amino acids. Germline V gene data show CDR1 as SQVTM and CDR2 as ANQGSEA. This clonotype originated in a man aged 40-55 years with alopecia areata. Some clones in this sample may be carry-over from other donors' samples. The chain is built from TRBV29-1 and TRBJ1-2; D is unresolved. This specimen consisted of whole blood, obtained in connection with sensitization to the hapten diphenylcyclopropenone (DPC). The CDR3 region has the DNA TGCAGCGTAAACGACGGTCCCTATGGCTACACCTTC. This translates into CSVNDGPYGYTF.